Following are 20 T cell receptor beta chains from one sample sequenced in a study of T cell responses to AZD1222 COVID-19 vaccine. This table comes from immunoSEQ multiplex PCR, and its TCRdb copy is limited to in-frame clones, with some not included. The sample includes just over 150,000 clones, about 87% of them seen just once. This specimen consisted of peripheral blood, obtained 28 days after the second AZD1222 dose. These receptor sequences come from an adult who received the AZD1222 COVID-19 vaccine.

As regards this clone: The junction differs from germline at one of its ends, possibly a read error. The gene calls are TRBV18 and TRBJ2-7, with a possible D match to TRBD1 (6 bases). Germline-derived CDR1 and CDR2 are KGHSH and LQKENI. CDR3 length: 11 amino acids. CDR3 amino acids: CASEGVNEQYF. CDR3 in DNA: TGCGCCTCCGAGGGGGTGAACGAGCAGTACTTC.

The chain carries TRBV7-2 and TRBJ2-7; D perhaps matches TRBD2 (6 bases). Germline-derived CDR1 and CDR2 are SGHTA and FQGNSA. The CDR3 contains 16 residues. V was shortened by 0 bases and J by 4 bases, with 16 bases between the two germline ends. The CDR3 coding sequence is TGTGCCAGCAGCTTAGCGTCCGGAGGTAGCGGATACGAGCAGTACTTC. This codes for CASSLASGGSGYEQYF.

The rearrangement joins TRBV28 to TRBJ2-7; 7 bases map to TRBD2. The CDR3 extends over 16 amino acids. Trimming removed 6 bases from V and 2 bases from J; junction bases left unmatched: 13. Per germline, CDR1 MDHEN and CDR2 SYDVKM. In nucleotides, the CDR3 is TGTGCCAGCAGGCCGTTACCGGGACTAATAACCTACGAGCAGTACTTC. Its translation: CASRPLPGLITYEQYF.

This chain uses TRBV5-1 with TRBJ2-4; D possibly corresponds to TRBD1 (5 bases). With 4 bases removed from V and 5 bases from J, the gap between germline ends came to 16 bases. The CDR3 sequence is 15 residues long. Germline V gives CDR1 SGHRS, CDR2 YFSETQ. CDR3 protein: CASSASPRDENIQYF. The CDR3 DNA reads TGCGCCAGCAGCGCAAGTCCCAGGGATGAAAACATTCAGTACTTC.

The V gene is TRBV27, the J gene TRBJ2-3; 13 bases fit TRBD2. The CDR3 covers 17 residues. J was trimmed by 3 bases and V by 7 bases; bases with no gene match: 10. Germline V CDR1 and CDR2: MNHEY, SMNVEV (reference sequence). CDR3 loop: CASTHSRGLAGTDTQYF. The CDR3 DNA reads TGTGCCAGCACTCACTCCCGGGGACTAGCGGGAACAGATACGCAGTATTTT.

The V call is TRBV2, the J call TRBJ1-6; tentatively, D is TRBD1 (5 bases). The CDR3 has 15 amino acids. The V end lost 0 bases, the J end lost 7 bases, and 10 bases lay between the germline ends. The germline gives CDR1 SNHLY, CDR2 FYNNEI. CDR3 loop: CASSEARALNSPLHF. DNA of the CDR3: TGTGCCAGCAGTGAAGCCAGGGCCTTGAATTCACCCCTCCACTTT.

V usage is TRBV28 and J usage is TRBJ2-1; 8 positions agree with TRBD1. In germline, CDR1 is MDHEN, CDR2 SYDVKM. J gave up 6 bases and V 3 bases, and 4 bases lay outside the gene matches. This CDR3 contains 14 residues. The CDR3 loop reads CASSLPDRGNEQFF. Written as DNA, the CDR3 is TGTGCCAGCAGTTTGCCCGACAGGGGCAATGAGCAGTTCTTC. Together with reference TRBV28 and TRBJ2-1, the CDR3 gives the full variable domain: DVKVTQSSRYLVKRTGEKVFLECVQDMDHENMFWYRQDPGLGLRLIYFSYDVKMKEKGDIPEGYSVSREKKERFSLILESASTNQTSMYLCASSLPDRGNEQFFGPGTRLTVL.

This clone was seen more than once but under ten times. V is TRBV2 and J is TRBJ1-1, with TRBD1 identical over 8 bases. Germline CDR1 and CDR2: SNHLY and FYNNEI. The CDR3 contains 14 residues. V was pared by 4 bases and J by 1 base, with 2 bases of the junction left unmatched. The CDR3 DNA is TGTGCCAGCAGTGGGGGACAGGCGAACACTGAAGCTTTCTTT. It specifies CASSGGQANTEAFF.

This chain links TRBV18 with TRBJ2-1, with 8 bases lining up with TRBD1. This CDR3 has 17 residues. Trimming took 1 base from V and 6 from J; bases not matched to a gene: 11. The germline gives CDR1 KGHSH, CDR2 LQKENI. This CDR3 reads CASSPRATGGDVNEQFF. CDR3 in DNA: TGTGCCAGCTCACCACGCGCCACAGGGGGAGACGTCAATGAGCAGTTCTTC.

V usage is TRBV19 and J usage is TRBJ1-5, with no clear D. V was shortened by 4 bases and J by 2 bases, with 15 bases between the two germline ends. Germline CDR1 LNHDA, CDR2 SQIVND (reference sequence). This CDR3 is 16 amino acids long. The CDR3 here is CASSRIIGQGNQPQHF. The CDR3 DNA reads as TGTGCCAGTAGTAGAATTATAGGGCAGGGCAATCAGCCCCAGCATTTT.

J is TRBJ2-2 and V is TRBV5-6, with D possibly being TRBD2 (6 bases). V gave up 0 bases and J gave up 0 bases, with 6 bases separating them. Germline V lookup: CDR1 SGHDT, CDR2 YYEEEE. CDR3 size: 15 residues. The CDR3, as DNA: TGTGCCAGCAGCTTGGGACTAGCGAACACCGGGGAGCTGTTTTTT. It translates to CASSLGLANTGELFF. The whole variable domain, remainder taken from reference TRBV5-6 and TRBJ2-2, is DAGVTQSPTHLIKTRGQQVTLRCSPKSGHDTVSWYQQALGQGPQFIFQYYEEEERQRGNFPDRFSGHQFPNYSSELNVNALLLGDSALYLCASSLGLANTGELFFGEGSRLTVL.

The chain's CDR3 is CASSPERSRPGELFF. The DNA of the CDR3 is TGTGCCAGTAGTCCAGAGCGGTCACGTCCCGGGGAGCTGTTTTTT. The V call is TRBV19, the J call TRBJ2-2; possibly TRBD2 for D (5 bases). V shed 5 bases and J shed 6 bases, with 16 bases lying between them. This CDR3 is built from 15 residues. Germline CDR1 is LNHDA and CDR2 is SQIVND (reference sequence).

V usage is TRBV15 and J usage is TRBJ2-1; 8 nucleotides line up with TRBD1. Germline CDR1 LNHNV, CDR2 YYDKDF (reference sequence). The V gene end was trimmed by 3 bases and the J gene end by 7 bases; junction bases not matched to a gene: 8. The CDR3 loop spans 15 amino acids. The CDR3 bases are TGTGCCACCAGCAGGGGGGGCCAGGGGGCGAATGAGCAGTTCTTC. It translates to CATSRGGQGANEQFF. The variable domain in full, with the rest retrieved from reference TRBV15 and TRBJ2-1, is DAMVIQNPRYQVTQFGKPVTLSCSQTLNHNVMYWYQQKSSQAPKLLFHYYDKDFNNEADTPDNFQSRRPNTSFCFLDIRSPGLGDTAMYLCATSRGGQGANEQFFGPGTRLTVL.

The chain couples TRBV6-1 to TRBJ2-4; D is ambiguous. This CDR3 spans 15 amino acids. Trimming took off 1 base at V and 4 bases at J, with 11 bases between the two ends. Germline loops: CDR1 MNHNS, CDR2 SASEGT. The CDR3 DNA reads TGTGCCAGCAGTGAAGGGGCTGGAACTAAAAACATTCAGTACTTC. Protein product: CASSEGAGTKNIQYF.

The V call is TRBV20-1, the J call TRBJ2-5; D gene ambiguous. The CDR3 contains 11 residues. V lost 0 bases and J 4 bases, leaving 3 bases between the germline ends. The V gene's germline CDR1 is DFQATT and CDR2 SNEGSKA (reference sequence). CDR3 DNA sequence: TGCAGTGCTAGAGACGGAGAGACCCAGTACTTC. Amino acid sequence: CSARDGETQYF.

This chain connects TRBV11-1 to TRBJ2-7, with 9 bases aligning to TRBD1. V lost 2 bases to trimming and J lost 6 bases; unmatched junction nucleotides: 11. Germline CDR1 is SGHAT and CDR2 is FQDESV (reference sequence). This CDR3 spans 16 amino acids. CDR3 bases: TGTGCCAGCAGCTTAACGGACAGGGGAGGTCTTGGCGAGCAGTACTTC. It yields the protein CASSLTDRGGLGEQYF. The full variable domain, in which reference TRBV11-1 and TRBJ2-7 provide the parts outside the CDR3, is EAEVAQSPRYKITEKSQAVAFWCDPISGHATLYWYRQILGQGPELLVQFQDESVVDDSQLPKDRFSAERLKGVDSTLKIQPAELGDSAMYLCASSLTDRGGLGEQYFGPGTRLTVT.

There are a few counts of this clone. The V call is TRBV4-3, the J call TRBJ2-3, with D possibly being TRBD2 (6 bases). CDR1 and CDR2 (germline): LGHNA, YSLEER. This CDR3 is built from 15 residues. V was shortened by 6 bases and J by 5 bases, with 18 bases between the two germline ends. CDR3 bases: TGCGCCAGCAGTAAGGAGGGGTACGGGGGAGATACGCAGTATTTT. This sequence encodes CASSKEGYGGDTQYF.

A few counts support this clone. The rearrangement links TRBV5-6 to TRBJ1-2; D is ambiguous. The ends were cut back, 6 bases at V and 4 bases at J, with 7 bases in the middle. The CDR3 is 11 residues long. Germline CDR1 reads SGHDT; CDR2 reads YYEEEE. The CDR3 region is CASTDGYGYTF. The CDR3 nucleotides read TGTGCCAGCACGGACGGCTATGGCTACACCTTC.

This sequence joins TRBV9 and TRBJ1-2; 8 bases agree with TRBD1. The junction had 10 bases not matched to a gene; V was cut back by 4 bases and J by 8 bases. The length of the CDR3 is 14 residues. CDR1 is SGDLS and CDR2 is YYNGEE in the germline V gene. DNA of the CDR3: TGTGCCAGCAGCCACTCAGGGGGCGCTCGGGGCTACACCTTC. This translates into CASSHSGGARGYTF. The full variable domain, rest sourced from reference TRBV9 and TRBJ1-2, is DSGVTQTPKHLITATGQRVTLRCSPRSGDLSVYWYQQSLDQGLQFLIQYYNGEERAKGNILERFSAQQFPDLHSELNLSSLELGDSALYFCASSHSGGARGYTFGSGTRLTVV.

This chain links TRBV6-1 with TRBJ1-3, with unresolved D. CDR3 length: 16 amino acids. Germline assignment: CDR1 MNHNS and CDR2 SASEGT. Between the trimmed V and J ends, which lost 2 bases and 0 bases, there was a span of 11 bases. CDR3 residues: CASSERNELSGNTIYF. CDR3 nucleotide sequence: TGTGCCAGCAGTGAAAGAAACGAACTCTCTGGAAACACCATATATTTT.